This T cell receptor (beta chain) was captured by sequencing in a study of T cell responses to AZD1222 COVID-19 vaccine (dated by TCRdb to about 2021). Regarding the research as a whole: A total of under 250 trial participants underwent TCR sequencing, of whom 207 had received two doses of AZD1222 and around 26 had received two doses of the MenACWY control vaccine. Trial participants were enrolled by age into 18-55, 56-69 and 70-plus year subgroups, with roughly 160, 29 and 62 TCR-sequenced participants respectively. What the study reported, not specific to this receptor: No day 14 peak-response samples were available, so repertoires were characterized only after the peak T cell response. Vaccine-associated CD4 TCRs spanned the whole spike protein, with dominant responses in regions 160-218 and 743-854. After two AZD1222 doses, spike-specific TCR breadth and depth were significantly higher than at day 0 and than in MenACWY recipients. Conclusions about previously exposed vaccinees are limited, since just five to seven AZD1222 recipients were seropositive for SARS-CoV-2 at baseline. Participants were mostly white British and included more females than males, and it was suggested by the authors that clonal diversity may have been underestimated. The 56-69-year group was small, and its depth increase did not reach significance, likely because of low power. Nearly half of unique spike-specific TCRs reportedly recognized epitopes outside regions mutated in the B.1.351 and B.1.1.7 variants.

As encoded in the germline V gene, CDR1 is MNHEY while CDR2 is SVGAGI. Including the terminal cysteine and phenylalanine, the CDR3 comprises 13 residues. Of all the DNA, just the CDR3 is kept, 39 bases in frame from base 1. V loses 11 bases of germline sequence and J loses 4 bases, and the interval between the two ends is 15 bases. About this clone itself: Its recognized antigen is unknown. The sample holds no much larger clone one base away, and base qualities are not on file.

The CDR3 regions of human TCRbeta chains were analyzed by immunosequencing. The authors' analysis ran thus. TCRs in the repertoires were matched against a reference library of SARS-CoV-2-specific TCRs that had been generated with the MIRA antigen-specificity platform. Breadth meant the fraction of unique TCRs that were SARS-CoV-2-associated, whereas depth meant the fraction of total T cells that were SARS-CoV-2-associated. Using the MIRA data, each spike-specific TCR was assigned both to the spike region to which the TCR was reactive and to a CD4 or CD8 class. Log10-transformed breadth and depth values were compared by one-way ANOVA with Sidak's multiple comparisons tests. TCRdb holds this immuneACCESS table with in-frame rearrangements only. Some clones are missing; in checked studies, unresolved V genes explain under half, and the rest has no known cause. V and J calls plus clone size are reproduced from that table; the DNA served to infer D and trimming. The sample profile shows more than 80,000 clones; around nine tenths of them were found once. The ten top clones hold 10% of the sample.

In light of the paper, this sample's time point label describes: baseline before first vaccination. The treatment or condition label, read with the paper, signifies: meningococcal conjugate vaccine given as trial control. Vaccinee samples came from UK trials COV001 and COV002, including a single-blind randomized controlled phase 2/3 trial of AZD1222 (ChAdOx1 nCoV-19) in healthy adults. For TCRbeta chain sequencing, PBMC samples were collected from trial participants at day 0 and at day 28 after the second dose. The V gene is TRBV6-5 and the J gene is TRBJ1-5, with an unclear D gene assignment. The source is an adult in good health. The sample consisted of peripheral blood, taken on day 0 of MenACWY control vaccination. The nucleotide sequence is TGTGCCGTATCGGTCCAGGAAAATCAGCCCCAGCATTTT. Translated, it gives CAVSVQENQPQHF.